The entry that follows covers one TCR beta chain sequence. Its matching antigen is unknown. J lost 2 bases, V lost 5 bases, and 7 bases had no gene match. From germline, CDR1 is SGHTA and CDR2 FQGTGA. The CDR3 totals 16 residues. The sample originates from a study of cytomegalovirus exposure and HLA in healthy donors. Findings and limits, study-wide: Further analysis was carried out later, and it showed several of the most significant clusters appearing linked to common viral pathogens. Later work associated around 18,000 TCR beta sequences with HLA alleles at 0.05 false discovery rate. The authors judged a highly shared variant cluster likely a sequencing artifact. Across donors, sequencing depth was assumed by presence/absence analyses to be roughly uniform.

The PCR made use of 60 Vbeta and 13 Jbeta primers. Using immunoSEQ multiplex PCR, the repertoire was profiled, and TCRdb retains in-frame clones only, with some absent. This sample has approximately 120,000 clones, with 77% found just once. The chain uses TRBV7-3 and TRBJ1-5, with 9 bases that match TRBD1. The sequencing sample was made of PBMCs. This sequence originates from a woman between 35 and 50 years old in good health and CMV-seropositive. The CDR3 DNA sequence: TGTGCCAGCAGCCCGGGGGGGGACAGGGGCAATCAGCCCCAGCATTTT. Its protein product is CASSPGGDRGNQPQHF.